These T cell receptor beta chains were read from a single sample in a study of shared clonotypes between healthy human individuals. Profiled with immunoSEQ multiplex PCR; TCRdb holds only in-frame clones, not every one. The repertoire includes roughly 1,500,000 clones, approximately 98.5% of them detected once, and 0.36% sits in the top ten. The specimen was naive CD4+ T cells sorted from blood. Receptors were obtained from a man younger than 45 in good health. Both conserved end residues are trimmed from each CDR3.

j_call: TRBJ2-2
v_call: TRBV28
cdr3_aa: ASSPSGTRGFRELF

j_call: TRBJ1-4
v_call: TRBV7-2
cdr3_aa: ASSRTSVGEKLF

j_call: TRBJ2-5
v_call: TRBV10-2
cdr3_aa: ASSPRRGYQETQY

j_call: TRBJ1-5
v_call: TRBV19
cdr3_aa: ASSTTSNQPQH

j_call: TRBJ2-7
v_call: TRBV10-1
cdr3_aa: ASSPHDRGNTAEQY

j_call: TRBJ2-7
v_call: TRBV19
cdr3_aa: ASSIGQGLSYEQY

j_call: TRBJ2-3
v_call: TRBV5-1
cdr3_aa: ASSLATSGSTDTQY

j_call: TRBJ1-4
v_call: TRBV7-9
cdr3_aa: ASSRSGTNEKLF

j_call: TRBJ2-6
v_call: TRBV30
cdr3_aa: ACGPPSGANVLT

j_call: TRBJ2-2
v_call: TRBV18
cdr3_aa: ASSPIQGNTGELF

j_call: TRBJ2-1
v_call: TRBV7-9
cdr3_aa: ASSLALANEQF

j_call: TRBJ2-7
v_call: TRBV5-1
cdr3_aa: ASSPEASGRNYEQY

j_call: TRBJ1-5
v_call: TRBV7-2
cdr3_aa: ASSLAGGNQPQH

j_call: TRBJ2-5
v_call: TRBV11-3
cdr3_aa: ASSHGTEETQY

j_call: TRBJ2-7
v_call: TRBV30
cdr3_aa: AWSAGPRREQY

j_call: TRBJ2-2
v_call: TRBV15
cdr3_aa: ATSRATGYTGELF

j_call: TRBJ1-2
v_call: TRBV30
cdr3_aa: AWSEFTYGYT

j_call: TRBJ2-1
v_call: TRBV12-2
cdr3_aa: ASRLGVVLDEQF

j_call: TRBJ2-3
v_call: TRBV5-4
cdr3_aa: ASSLGATDTQY

j_call: TRBJ2-5
v_call: TRBV11-2
cdr3_aa: ASSGTSGRETQY

j_call: TRBJ2-2
v_call: TRBV7-2
cdr3_aa: ASSPGAPGELF

j_call: TRBJ1-1
v_call: TRBV6-5
cdr3_aa: ASIPQDMGAEAF

j_call: TRBJ1-1
v_call: TRBV7-2
cdr3_aa: ASSPRTGTTEAF

j_call: TRBJ2-1
v_call: TRBV27
cdr3_aa: ASTPGLAGGSTYNEQF

j_call: TRBJ2-5
v_call: TRBV7-9
cdr3_aa: ASSLGTGQETQY

j_call: TRBJ2-1
v_call: TRBV15
cdr3_aa: ATSTGQIPGLAGLNEQF

j_call: TRBJ1-1
v_call: TRBV19
cdr3_aa: ASSRDRVEAF

j_call: TRBJ2-1
v_call: TRBV6-1
cdr3_aa: ASRHRGLASNEQF

j_call: TRBJ2-7
v_call: TRBV16
cdr3_aa: AITLANSYEQY

j_call: TRBJ2-7
v_call: TRBV7-9
cdr3_aa: ASSLGGEESYEQY

j_call: TRBJ2-1
v_call: TRBV27
cdr3_aa: ASSSRTGGDEQF

j_call: TRBJ1-2
v_call: TRBV12-5
cdr3_aa: ASGLEGDYGYT

j_call: TRBJ1-2
v_call: TRBV7-9
cdr3_aa: ASSLGTSANYGYT

j_call: TRBJ2-3
v_call: TRBV4-3
cdr3_aa: ASSQDASGTAPSTDTQY

j_call: TRBJ2-7
v_call: TRBV18
cdr3_aa: ASSPPGTGGNEQY

j_call: TRBJ2-1
v_call: TRBV18
cdr3_aa: ASSPPRGGRSYNEQF

j_call: TRBJ2-7
v_call: TRBV30
cdr3_aa: AWSSGRAASDEQY

j_call: TRBJ2-7
v_call: TRBV7-9
cdr3_aa: ASSLGRSYEQY

j_call: TRBJ1-5
v_call: TRBV10-3
cdr3_aa: AIRTTGGLGNQPQH

j_call: TRBJ2-1
v_call: TRBV19
cdr3_aa: ASSRRHSGSAYNEQF

j_call: TRBJ2-3
v_call: TRBV5-1
cdr3_aa: ASSLERTRTDTQY

j_call: TRBJ2-7
v_call: TRBV29-1
cdr3_aa: SVEILIPGSSYEQY

j_call: TRBJ1-5
v_call: TRBV7-2
cdr3_aa: ASSQNTGGIQPQH

j_call: TRBJ2-7
v_call: TRBV7-8
cdr3_aa: ASSLALRGSYEQY

j_call: TRBJ1-1
v_call: TRBV19
cdr3_aa: ASSIRGTGGLGTEAF

j_call: TRBJ2-3
v_call: TRBV11-3
cdr3_aa: ASSLRGGDTQY

j_call: TRBJ2-7
v_call: TRBV5-1
cdr3_aa: ASSSTGISAYEQY

j_call: TRBJ2-2
v_call: TRBV7-3
cdr3_aa: ASSLVSGKYTGELF

j_call: TRBJ2-2
v_call: TRBV7-3
cdr3_aa: ASSLWGTGELF

j_call: TRBJ2-1
v_call: TRBV5-6
cdr3_aa: ASSLRQGSYNEQF

j_call: TRBJ2-2
v_call: TRBV5-4
cdr3_aa: ASKELPNTGELF

j_call: TRBJ1-2
v_call: TRBV28
cdr3_aa: ASSLPGGGGYGYT

j_call: TRBJ2-7
v_call: TRBV10-3
cdr3_aa: AITPGQGSVEQY

j_call: TRBJ1-5
v_call: TRBV2
cdr3_aa: ASSDLGANQPQH